This T cell receptor (beta chain) was sequenced in a study of T cells in Graves' hyperthyroidism and ophthalmopathy. Study information: At the time of initial diagnosis and before any treatment, peripheral blood was collected.

This clonotype has just one count. Its antigen is unknown. The TCR beta CDR3 regions underwent amplification using RNA transcripts as the source. The study used the HTBI primer set for a first-round RT-PCR of the TCR CDR3. One entry per CDR3 protein results from TCRdb running MiXCR on the multiplex PCR reads. The table lists approximately 250,000 distinct CDR3 sequences, around 26% of them singletons. The V end was cut by 7 bases, the J end by 8 bases, with 20 bases between. The CDR3 is 15 residues long. The germline CDR1 and CDR2 sequences are KGHDR and SFDVKD. Ophthalmopathy in the patients scored at least 3 on Clinical Activity Score and at least 4 on NOSPECS grade, lasting under 3 months. Regarding the study as a whole: The model foresaw ophthalmopathy a median roughly 6.5 months prior to onset. Among clonotypes expanded in thyroid above 0.001, most were also found in blood.

This chain links TRBV24-1 with TRBJ2-1; D may be TRBD2 (5 bases). The sequence came from a woman aged 40 to 50 with Graves' ophthalmopathy. The sample was blood. This CDR3 reads CATRESGGYGDEQFF. The CDR3 DNA is TGTGCCACCAGAGAATCAGGAGGATACGGCGATGAGCAGTTCTTC.